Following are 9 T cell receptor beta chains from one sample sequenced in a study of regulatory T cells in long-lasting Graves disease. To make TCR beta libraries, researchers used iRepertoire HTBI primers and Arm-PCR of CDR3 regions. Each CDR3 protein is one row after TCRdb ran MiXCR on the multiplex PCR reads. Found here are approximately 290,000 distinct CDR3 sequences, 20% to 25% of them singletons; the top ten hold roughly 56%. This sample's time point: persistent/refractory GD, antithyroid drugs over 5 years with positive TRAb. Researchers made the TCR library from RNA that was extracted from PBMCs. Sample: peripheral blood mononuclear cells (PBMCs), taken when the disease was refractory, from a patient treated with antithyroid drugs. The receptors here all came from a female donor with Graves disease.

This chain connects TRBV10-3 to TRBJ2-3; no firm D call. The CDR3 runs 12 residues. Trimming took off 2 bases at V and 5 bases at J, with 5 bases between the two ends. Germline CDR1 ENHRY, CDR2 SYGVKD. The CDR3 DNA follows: TGTGCCATCAGTGAGGTGGTAGATACGCAGTATTTT. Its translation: CAISEVVDTQYF.

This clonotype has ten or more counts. Written as DNA, the CDR3 is TGTGCCAGCAGTGGGGGACCCCCGCCGAGTCACGAGCAGTACTTC. This codes for CASSGGPPPSHEQYF. The gene calls are TRBV25-1 and TRBJ2-7; D assignment may be TRBD1 or TRBD2 (5 bases each). Trimming removed 4 bases from V and 5 bases from J, with 18 bases in between. Germline values: CDR1 MGHDK, CDR2 SYGVNS. The CDR3 is made up of 15 amino acids.

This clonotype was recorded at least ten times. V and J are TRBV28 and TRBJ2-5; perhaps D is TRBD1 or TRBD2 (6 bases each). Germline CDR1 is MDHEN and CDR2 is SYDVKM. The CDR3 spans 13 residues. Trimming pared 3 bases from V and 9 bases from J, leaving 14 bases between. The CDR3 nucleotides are TGTGCCAGCAGTTTTAGGGGGGCAGTTGCCCAGTACTTC. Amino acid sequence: CASSFRGAVAQYF. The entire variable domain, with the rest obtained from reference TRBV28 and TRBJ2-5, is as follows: DVKVTQSSRYLVKRTGEKVFLECVQDMDHENMFWYRQDPGLGLRLIYFSYDVKMKEKGDIPEGYSVSREKKERFSLILESASTNQTSMYLCASSFRGAVAQYFGPGTRLLVL.

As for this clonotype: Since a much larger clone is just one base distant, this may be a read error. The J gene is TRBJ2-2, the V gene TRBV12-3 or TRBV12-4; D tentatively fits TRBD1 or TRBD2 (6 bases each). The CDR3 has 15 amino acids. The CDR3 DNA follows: TGTACCAGCAGTTTAGGGGGGACCTTAACCGGGGAGCTGTTTTTT. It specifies CTSSLGGTLTGELFF.

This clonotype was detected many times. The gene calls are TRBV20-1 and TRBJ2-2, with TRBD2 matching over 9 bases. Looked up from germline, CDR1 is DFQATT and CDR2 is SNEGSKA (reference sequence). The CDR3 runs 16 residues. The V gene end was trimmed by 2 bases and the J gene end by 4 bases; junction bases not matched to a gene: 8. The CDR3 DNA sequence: TGCAGTGCTAGAAACTTAGCGGGAGAGGTCACCGGGGAGCTGTTTTTT. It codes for CSARNLAGEVTGELFF.

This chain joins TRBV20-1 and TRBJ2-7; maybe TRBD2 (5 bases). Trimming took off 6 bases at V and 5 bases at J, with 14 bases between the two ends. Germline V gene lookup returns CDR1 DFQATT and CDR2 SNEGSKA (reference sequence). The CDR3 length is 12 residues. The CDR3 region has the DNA TGCAGTGCAGTCGGAGGACGCGACGAGCAGTACTTC. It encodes CSAVGGRDEQYF.

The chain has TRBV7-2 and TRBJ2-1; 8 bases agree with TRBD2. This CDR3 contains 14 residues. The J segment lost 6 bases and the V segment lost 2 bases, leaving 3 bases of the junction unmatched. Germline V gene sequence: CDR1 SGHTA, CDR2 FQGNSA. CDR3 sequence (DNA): TGTGCCAGCAGCTTATCGGGAGGGCCCAATGAGCAGTTCTTC. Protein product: CASSLSGGPNEQFF.

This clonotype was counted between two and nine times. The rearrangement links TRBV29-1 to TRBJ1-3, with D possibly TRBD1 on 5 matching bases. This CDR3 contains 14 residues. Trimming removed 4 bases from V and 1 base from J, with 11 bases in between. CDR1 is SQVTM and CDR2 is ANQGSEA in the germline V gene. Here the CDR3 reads CSVAHGASGNTIYF. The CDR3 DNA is TGCAGCGTTGCCCACGGGGCTTCTGGAAACACCATATATTTT. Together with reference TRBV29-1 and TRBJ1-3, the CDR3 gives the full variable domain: SAVISQKPSRDICQRGTSLTIQCQVDSQVTMMFWYRQQPGQSLTLIATANQGSEATYESGFVIDKFPISRPNLTFSTLTVSNMSPEDSSIYLCSVAHGASGNTIYFGEGSWLTVV.

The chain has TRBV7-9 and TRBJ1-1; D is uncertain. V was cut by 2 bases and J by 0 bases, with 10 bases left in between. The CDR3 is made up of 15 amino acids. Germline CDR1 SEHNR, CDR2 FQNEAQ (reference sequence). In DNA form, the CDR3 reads TGTGCCAGCAGCTTATATACAGTCATGAACACTGAAGCTTTCTTT. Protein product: CASSLYTVMNTEAFF.